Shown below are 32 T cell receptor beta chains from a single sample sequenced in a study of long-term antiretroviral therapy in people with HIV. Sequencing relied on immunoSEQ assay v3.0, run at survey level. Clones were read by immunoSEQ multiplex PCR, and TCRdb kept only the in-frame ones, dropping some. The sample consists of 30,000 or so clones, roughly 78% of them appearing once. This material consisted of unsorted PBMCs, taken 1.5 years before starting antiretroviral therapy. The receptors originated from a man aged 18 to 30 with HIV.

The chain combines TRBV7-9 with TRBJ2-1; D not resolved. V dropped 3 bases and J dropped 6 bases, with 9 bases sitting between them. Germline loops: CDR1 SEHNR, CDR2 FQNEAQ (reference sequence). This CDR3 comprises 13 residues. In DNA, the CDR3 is TGTGCCAGCAGCTTTAGTCTAGTCAATGAGCAGTTCTTC. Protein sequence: CASSFSLVNEQFF.

The DNA for the CDR3 is TGTGCCAGCAGCTTGGGGACCCTAGCGGCATTCTCCTACGAGCAGTACTTC. This gives the protein CASSLGTLAAFSYEQYF. The chain is built from TRBV7-8 and TRBJ2-7; 7 bases are a match to TRBD2. The CDR3 is made up of 17 amino acids. Per the germline V gene, CDR1 is SGHVS and CDR2 is FQNEAQ. V lost 3 bases, J lost 0 bases, and 11 bases stayed unmatched.

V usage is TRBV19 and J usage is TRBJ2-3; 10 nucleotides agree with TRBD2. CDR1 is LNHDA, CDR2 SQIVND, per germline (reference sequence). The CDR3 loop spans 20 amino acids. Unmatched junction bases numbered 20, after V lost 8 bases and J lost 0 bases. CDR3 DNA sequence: TGTGCCAGTCAGGTCTCGGGTTGGCTAGCGGGGGTCACGAGCACAGATACGCAGTATTTT. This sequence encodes CASQVSGWLAGVTSTDTQYF.

The CDR3 DNA reads TGTGCCATCAGTGAGTCGAGTCCCGCGGCCCAGTACTTC. Translated: CAISESSPAAQYF. The J gene is TRBJ2-5, the V gene TRBV10-3, with D unresolved. Between the trimmed V and J ends, which lost 0 bases and 9 bases, there was a span of 11 bases. The CDR3 length is 13 residues. The germline V gene has CDR1 ENHRY and CDR2 SYGVKD.

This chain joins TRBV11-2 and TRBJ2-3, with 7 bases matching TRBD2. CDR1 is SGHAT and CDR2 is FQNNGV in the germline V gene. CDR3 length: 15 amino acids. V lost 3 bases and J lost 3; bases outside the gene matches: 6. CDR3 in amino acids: CASSLGGGYTDTQYF. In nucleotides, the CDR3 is TGTGCCAGCAGCTTGGGGGGAGGGTATACAGATACGCAGTATTTT.

The CDR3 region is CSVDGPGQRTDTQYF. The CDR3 DNA reads as TGCAGCGTTGACGGACCCGGACAGCGCACAGATACGCAGTATTTT. V is TRBV29-1 and J is TRBJ2-3, with D possibly being TRBD1 (6 bases). Germline-derived CDR1 and CDR2 are SQVTM and ANQGSEA. Trimming removed 3 bases at V and 1 base at J, with 14 bases between. This CDR3 has 15 residues.

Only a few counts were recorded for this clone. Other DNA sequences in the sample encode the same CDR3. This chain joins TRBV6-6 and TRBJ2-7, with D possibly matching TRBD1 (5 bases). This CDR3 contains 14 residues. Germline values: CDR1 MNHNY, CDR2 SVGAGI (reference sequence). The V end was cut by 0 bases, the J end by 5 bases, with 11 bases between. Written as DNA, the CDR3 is TGTGCCAGCAGTTACTCGCCAGGGCGCGACGAGCAGTACTTC. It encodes CASSYSPGRDEQYF.

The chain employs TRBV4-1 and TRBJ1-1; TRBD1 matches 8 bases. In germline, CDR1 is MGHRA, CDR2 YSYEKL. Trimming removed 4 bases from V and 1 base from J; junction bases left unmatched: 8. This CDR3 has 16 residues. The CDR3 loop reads CASSPYAGTGNTEAFF. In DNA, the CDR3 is TGCGCCAGCAGCCCGTACGCTGGGACAGGGAACACTGAAGCTTTCTTT.

CDR3 nucleotides: TGTGCCAGCAGTGAACCCGGCGGCAGTAAGTCCTACGAGCAGTACTTC. Translating gives CASSEPGGSKSYEQYF. This sequence joins TRBV25-1 and TRBJ2-7; D is uncertain. Germline V gives CDR1 MGHDK, CDR2 SYGVNS. The CDR3 loop spans 16 amino acids. Trimming removed 2 bases at V and 1 base at J, with 15 bases between.

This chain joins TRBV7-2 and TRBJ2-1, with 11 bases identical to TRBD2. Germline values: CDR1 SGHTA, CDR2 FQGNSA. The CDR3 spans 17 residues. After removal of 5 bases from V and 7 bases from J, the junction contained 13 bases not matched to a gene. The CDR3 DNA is TGTGCCAGCAGCCACCGGGGTAGCGGGAGGGCGGGGAATGAGCAGTTCTTC. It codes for CASSHRGSGRAGNEQFF. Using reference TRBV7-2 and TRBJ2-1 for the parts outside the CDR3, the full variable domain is GAGVSQSPSNKVTEKGKDVELRCDPISGHTALYWYRQSLGQGLEFLIYFQGNSAPDKSGLPSDRFSAERTGGSVSTLTIQRTQQEDSAVYLCASSHRGSGRAGNEQFFGPGTRLTVL.

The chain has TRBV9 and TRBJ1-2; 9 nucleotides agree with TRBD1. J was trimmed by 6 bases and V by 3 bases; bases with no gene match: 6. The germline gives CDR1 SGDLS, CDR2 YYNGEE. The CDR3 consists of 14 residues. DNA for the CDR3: TGTGCCAGCAGCGCCGGGACAGGGTACGATGGCTACACCTTC. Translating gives CASSAGTGYDGYTF.

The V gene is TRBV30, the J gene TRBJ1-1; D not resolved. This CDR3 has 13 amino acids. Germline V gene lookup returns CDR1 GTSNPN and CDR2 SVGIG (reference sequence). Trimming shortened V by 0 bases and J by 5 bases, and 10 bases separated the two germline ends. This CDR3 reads CAWSVRRGTEAFF. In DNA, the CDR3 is TGTGCCTGGAGTGTACGACGAGGGACTGAAGCTTTCTTT.

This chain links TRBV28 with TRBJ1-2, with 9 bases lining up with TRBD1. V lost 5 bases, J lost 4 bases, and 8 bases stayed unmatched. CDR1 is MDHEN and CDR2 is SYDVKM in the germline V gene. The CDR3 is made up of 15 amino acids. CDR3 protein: CASSEPGQGFYGYTF. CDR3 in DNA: TGTGCCAGCAGTGAACCGGGACAGGGATTCTATGGCTACACCTTC.

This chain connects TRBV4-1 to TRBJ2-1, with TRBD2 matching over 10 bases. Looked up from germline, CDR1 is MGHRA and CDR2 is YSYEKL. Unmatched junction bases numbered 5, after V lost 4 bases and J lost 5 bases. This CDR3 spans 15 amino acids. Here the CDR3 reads CASSLGTSEDNEQFF. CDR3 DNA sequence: TGCGCCAGCAGCCTCGGGACTAGCGAGGACAATGAGCAGTTCTTC.

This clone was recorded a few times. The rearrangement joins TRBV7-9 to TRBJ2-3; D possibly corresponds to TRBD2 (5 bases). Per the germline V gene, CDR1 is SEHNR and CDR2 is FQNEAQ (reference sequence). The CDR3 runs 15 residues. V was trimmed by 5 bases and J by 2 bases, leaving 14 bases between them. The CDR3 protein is CASSQILDLTDTQYF. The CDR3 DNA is TGTGCCAGCAGCCAGATACTAGACCTCACAGATACGCAGTATTTT.

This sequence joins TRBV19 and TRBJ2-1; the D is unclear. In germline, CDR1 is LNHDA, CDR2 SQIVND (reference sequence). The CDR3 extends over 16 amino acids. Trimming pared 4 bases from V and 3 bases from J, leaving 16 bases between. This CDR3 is CASSTRSGQHYNEQFF. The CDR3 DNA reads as TGTGCCAGTAGTACTAGATCTGGCCAGCACTACAATGAGCAGTTCTTC.

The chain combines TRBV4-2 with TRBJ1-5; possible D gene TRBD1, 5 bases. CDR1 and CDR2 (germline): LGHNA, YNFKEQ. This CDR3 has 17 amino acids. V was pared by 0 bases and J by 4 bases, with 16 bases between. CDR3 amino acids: CASSQDLSARANQPQHF. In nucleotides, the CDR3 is TGTGCCAGCAGCCAAGATCTTTCGGCCAGGGCTAATCAGCCCCAGCATTTT.

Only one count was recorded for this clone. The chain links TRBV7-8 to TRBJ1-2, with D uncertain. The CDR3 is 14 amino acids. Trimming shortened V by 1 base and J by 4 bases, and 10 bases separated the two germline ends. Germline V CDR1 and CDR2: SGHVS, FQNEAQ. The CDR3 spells CASSLVEHPYGYTF. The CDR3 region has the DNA TGTGCCAGCAGCTTAGTGGAACATCCCTATGGCTACACCTTC.

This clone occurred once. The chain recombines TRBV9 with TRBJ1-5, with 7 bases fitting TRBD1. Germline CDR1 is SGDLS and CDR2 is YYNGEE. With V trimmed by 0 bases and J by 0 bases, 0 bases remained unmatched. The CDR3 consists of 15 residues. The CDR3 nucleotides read TGTGCCAGCAGCGTAGGGGACAGTAGCAATCAGCCCCAGCATTTT. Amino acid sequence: CASSVGDSSNQPQHF.

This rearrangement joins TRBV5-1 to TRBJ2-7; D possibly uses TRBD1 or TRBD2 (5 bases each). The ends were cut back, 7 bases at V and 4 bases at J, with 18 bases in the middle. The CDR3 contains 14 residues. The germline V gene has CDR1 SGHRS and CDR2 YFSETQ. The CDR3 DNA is TGCGCCAGCCCCGGGGCGCAACAACTTTACGAGCAGTACTTC. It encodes CASPGAQQLYEQYF. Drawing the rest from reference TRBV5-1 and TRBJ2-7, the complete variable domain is KAGVTQTPRYLIKTRGQQVTLSCSPISGHRSVSWYQQTPGQGLQFLFEYFSETQRNKGNFPGRFSGRQFSNSRSEMNVSTLELGDSALYLCASPGAQQLYEQYFGPGTRLTVT.

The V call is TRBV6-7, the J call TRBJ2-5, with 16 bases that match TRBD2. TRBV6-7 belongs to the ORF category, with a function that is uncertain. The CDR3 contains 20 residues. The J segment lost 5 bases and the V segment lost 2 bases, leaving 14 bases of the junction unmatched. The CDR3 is CASSYRTPGLAGGGKETQYF. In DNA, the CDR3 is TGTGCCAGCAGTTACCGGACTCCGGGACTAGCGGGAGGGGGGAAGGAGACCCAGTACTTC.

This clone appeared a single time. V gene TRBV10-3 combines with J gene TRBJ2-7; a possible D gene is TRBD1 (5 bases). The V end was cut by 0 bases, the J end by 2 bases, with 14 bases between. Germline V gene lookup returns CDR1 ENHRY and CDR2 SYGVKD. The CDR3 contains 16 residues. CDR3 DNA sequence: TGTGCCATCAGTGAGTCAGGGGCAGGGATCGCCTACGAGCAGTACTTC. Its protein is CAISESGAGIAYEQYF.

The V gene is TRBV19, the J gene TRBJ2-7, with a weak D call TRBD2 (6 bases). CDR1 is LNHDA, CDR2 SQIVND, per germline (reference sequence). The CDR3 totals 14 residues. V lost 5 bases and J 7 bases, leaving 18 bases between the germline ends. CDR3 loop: CASSSQTVAGEQYF. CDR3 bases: TGTGCCAGTAGTTCCCAGACGGTGGCGGGAGAGCAGTACTTC.

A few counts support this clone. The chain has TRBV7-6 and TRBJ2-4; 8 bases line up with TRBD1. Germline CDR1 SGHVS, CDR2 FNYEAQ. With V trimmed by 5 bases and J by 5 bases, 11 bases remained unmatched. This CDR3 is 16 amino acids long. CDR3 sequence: CASSPGLTGVENIQYF. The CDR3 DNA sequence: TGTGCCAGCAGCCCGGGGTTGACAGGGGTCGAAAACATTCAGTACTTC.

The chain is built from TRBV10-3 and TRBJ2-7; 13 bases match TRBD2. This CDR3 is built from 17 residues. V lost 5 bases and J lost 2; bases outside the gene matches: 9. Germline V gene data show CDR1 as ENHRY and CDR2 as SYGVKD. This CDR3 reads CAISTPGLAGLTYEQYF. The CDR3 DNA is TGTGCCATCAGTACCCCGGGACTAGCGGGGTTGACCTACGAGCAGTACTTC.

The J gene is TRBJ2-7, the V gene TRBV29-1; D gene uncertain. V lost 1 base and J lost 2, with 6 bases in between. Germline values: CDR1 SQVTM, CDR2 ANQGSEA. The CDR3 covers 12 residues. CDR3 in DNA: TGCAGCGTTGAAGTCGTACCCTACGAGCAGTACTTC. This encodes CSVEVVPYEQYF.

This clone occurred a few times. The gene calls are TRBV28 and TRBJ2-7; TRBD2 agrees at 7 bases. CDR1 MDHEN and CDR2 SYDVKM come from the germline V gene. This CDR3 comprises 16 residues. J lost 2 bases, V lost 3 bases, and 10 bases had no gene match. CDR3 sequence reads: CASSFPLAESTYEQYF. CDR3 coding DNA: TGTGCCAGCAGTTTCCCGCTAGCGGAGTCCACCTACGAGCAGTACTTC.

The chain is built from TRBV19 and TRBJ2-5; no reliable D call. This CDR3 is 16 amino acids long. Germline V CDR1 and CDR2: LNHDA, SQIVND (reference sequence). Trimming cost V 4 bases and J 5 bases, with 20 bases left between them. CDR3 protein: CASSRQGRLHRETQYF. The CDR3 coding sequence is TGTGCCAGTAGTAGACAAGGACGGCTCCACCGGGAGACCCAGTACTTC.

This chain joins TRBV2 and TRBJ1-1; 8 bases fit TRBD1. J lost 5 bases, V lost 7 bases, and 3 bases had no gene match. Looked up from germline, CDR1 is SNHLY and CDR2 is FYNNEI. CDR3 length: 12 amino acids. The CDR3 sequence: CASTGQGTEAFF. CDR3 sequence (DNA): TGTGCCAGCACTGGACAGGGAACTGAAGCTTTCTTT.

CDR3 sequence (DNA): TGTGCCAGCAACGGGGGACAGGGGTCCTACGAGCAGTACTTC. It codes for CASNGGQGSYEQYF. The V gene is TRBV28, the J gene TRBJ2-7; 10 nucleotides align to TRBD1. Per germline, CDR1 MDHEN and CDR2 SYDVKM. The CDR3 covers 14 residues. V shed 7 bases and J 1 base; nucleotides not matched to a gene: 4.

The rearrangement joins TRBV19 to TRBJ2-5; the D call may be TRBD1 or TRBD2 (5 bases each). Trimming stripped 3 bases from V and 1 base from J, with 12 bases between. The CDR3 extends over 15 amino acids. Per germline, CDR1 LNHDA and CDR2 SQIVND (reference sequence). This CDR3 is CASSMGDGIQETQYF. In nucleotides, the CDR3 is TGTGCCAGTAGTATGGGGGACGGAATCCAAGAGACCCAGTACTTC.

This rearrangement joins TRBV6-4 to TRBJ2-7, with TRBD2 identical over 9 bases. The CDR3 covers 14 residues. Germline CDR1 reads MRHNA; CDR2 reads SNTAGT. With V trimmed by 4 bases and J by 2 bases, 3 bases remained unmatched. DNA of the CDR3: TGTGCCAGCAGTGTAGGCGGGGGGGCCTACGAGCAGTACTTC. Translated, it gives CASSVGGGAYEQYF.